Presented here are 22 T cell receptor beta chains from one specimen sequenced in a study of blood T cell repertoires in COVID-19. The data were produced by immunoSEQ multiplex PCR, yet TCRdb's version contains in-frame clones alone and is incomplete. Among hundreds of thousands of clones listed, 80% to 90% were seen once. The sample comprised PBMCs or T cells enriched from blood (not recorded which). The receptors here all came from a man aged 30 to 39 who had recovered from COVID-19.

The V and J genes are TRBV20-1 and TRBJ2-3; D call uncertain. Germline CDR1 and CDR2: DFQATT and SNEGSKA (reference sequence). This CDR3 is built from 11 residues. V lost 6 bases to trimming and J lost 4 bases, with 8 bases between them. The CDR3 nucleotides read TGCAGTGCCTCTTATCCAGATACGCAGTATTTT. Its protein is CSASYPDTQYF.

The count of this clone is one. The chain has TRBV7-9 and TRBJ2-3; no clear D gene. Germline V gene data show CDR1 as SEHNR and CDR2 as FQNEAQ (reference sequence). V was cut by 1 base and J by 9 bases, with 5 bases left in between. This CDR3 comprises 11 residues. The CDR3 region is CASSLGVTQYF. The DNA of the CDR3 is TGTGCCAGCAGCTTAGGAGTCACGCAGTATTTT.

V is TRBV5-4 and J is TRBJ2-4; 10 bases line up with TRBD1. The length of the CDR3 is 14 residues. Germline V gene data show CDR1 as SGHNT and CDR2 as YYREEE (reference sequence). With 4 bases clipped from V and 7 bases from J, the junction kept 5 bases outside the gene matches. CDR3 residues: CASSGTGVQNIQYF. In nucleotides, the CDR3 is TGTGCCAGCAGCGGGACAGGGGTCCAGAACATTCAGTACTTC.

The chain's CDR3 is CASSLLARMYNEQFF. CDR3 nucleotide sequence: TGTGCCAGCAGCCTGCTGGCCAGAATGTACAATGAGCAGTTCTTC. The rearrangement joins TRBV7-2 to TRBJ2-1; D unresolved. V lost 5 bases and J 4 bases, leaving 15 bases between the germline ends. Looked up from germline, CDR1 is SGHTA and CDR2 is FQGNSA. There are 15 residues in the CDR3.

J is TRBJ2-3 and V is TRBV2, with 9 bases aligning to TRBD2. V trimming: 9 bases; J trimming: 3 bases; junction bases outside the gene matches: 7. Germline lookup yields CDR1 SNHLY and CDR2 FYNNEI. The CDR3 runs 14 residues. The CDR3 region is CARKTAGGTDTQYF. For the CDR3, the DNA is TGTGCCAGAAAGACAGCGGGAGGTACAGATACGCAGTATTTT.

The CDR3 spells CSVEMAGGVYEQYF. The CDR3 coding sequence is TGCAGCGTTGAAATGGCAGGGGGCGTCTACGAGCAGTACTTC. The rearrangement uses TRBV29-1 and TRBJ2-7, with 8 positions matching TRBD1. The CDR3 length is 14 residues. V lost 2 bases and J lost 3; bases outside the gene matches: 6. Germline CDR1 SQVTM, CDR2 ANQGSEA.

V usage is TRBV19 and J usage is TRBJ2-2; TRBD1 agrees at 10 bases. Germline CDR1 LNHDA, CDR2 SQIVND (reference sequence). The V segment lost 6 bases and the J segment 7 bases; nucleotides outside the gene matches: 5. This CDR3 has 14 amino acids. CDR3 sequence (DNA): TGTGCCAGTAGCAGGACAGGGGGAGGCGGGGAGCTGTTTTTT. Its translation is CASSRTGGGGELFF.

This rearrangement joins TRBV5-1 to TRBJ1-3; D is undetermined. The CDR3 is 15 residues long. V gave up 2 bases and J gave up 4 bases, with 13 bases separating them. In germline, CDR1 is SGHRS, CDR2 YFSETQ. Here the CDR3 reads CASSLSGSLGNTIYF. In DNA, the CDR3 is TGCGCCAGCAGCTTAAGCGGGAGCCTCGGAAACACCATATATTTT.

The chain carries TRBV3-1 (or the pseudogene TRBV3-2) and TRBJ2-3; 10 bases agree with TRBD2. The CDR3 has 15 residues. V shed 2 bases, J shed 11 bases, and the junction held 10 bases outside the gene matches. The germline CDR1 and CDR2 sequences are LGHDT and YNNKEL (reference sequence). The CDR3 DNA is TGTGCCAGCAGCCAATTCCTAGCGGGAGCGTCGAGGCAGTATTTT. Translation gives CASSQFLAGASRQYF.

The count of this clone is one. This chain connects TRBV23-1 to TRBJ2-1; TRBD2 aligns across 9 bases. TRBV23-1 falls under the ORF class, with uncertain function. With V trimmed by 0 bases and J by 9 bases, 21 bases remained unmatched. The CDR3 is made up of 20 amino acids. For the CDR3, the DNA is TGCGCCAGCAGTCAATCGAGGTGGGGGACTAGCAATCTGCAGTTGGGTGAGCAGTTCTTC. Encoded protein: CASSQSRWGTSNLQLGEQFF.

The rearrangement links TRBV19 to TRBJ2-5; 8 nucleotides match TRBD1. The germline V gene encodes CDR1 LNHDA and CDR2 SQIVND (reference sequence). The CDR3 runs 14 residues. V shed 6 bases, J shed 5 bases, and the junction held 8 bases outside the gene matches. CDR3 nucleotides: TGTGCCAGTAGCCTAGGGTACAGGGGGGAGACCCAGTACTTC. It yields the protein CASSLGYRGETQYF.

The CDR3 protein is CASSLGQGISDTQYF. DNA for the CDR3: TGCGCCAGCTCCCTGGGACAGGGAATTTCAGATACGCAGTATTTT. The chain uses TRBV5-1 and TRBJ2-3; 9 nucleotides match TRBD1. The germline V gene encodes CDR1 SGHRS and CDR2 YFSETQ. The CDR3 extends over 15 amino acids. Trimming cost V 7 bases and J 4 bases; bases outside gene matches: 10.

The chain's CDR3 is CASSPGLAEPQETQYF. The CDR3 DNA follows: TGTGCCAGCAGCCCTGGACTAGCGGAGCCCCAAGAGACCCAGTACTTC. The chain employs TRBV5-4 and TRBJ2-5, with TRBD2 identical over 10 bases. Per germline, CDR1 SGHNT and CDR2 YYREEE (reference sequence). V trimming: 4 bases; J trimming: 1 base; junction bases outside the gene matches: 7. This CDR3 has 16 residues. The full variable domain, with the rest looked up from reference TRBV5-4 and TRBJ2-5, is ETGVTQSPTHLIKTRGQQVTLRCSSQSGHNTVSWYQQALGQGPQFIFQYYREEENGRGNFPPRFSGLQFPNYSSELNVNALELDDSALYLCASSPGLAEPQETQYFGPGTRLLVL.

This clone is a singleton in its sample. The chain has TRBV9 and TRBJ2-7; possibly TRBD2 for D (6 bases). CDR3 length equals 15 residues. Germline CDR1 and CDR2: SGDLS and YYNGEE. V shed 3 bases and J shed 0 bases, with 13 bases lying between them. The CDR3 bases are TGTGCCAGCAGCGCGGGGACTGCTAGCTCCTACGAGCAGTACTTC. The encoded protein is CASSAGTASSYEQYF.

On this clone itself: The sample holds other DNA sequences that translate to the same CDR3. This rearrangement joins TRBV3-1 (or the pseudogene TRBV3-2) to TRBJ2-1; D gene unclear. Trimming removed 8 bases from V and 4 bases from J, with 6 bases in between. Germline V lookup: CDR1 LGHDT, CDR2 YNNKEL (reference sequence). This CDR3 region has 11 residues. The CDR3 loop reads CASGVYNEQFF. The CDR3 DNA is TGTGCCAGCGGAGTTTACAATGAGCAGTTCTTC.

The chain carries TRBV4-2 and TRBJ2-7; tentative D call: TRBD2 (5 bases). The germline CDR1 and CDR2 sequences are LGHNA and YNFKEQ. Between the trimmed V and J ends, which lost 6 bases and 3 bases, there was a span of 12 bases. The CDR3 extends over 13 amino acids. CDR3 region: CASSSPGNYEQYF. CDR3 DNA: TGTGCCAGCAGTTCCCCGGGAAACTACGAGCAGTACTTC.

This CDR3 reads CAISDQNYSNQPQHF. CDR3 bases: TGTGCCATCAGTGATCAGAACTATAGCAATCAGCCCCAGCATTTT. The chain recombines TRBV10-3 with TRBJ1-5, with D uncertain. The ends were cut back, 3 bases at V and 0 bases at J, with 9 bases in the middle. Looked up from germline, CDR1 is ENHRY and CDR2 is SYGVKD. The CDR3 loop spans 15 amino acids.

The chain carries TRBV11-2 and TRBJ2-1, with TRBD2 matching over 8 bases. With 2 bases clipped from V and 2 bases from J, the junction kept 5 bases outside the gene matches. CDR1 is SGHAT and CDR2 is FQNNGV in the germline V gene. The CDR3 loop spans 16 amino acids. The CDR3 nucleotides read TGTGCCAGCAGCTTAAGTGCTAGCGGGCCCTACAATGAGCAGTTCTTC. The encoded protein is CASSLSASGPYNEQFF.

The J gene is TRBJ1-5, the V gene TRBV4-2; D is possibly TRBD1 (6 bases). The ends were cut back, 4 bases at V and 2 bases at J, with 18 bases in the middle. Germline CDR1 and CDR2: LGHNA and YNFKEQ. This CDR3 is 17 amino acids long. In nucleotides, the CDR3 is TGTGCCAGCAGCCCCCAGGTGGGGGGGCTGGGCAATCAGCCCCAGCATTTT. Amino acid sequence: CASSPQVGGLGNQPQHF.

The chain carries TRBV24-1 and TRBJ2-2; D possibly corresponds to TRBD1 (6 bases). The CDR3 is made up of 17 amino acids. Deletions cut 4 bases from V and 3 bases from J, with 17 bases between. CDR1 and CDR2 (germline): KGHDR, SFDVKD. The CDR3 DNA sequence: TGTGCCACCAGTGACCCTGATGTGGGACAACACACCGGGGAGCTGTTTTTT. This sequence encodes CATSDPDVGQHTGELFF.

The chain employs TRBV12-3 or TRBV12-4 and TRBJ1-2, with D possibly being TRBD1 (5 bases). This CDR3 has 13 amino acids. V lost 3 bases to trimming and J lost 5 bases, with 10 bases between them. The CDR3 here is CASSFRVGYGYTF. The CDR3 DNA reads TGTGCCAGCAGTTTCAGGGTCGGGTATGGCTACACCTTC.

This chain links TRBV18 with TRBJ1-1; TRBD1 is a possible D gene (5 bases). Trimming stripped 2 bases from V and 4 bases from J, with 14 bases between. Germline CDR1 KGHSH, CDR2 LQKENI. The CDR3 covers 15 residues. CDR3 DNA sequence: TGTGCCAGCTCACCAATGGGTGGGGCCATCACTGAAGCTTTCTTT. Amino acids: CASSPMGGAITEAFF.